The clone carrying this T cell receptor (beta chain) was seen repeatedly, ten times or more. This entry is derived from a study of T-cell reconstitution after alpha-beta-depleted transplantation in children. TCRbeta library construction was performed incorporating unique molecular identifiers. One entry per CDR3 protein, called by TCRdb with MiXCR from the PCR reads. The sample gives approximately 400,000 distinct CDR3 sequences, about 11% of which show up once; roughly 5% is in the top ten. The germline gives CDR1 SGHTA, CDR2 FQGNSA. V lost 3 bases, J lost 4 bases, and 7 bases lay in between. This CDR3 region has 13 residues.

This chain uses TRBV7-2 with TRBJ1-5; D not resolved. The sequencing used PBMCs from the stem cell graft donor, collected from the stem cell graft. This TCR was sampled from a human donor who donated a stem cell graft to a child with acute myeloid leukemia. CDR3 coding DNA: TGTGCCAGCAGCTTTGACAAAAATCAGCCCCAGCATTTT. It translates to CASSFDKNQPQHF. The full variable domain, completed using reference TRBV7-2 and TRBJ1-5, is GAGVSQSPSNKVTEKGKDVELRCDPISGHTALYWYRQSLGQGLEFLIYFQGNSAPDKSGLPSDRFSAERTGGSVSTLTIQRTQQEDSAVYLCASSFDKNQPQHFGDGTRLSIL.